Following are 26 T cell receptor beta chains from one sample sequenced in a study of shared clonotypes between healthy human individuals (dated by TCRdb to about 2020). Library construction relied on the immunoSEQ multiplex PCR assay. Not all clones reach the TCRdb copy of this immuneACCESS table, which keeps in-frame sequences only. Checked studies attribute under half of the gap to unresolved V genes and leave the rest unexplained. The sample data list roughly 1,500,000 clones, and around 98.5% of these were observed just once. Clones ranked in the top ten supply 0.3% to 0.45% of the sample. What was sequenced was naive CD4+ T cells sorted from blood. Reading the label with the study, this specimen's cell subset or site is: CD45RA+ positively selected. These receptors all come from a young man in good health.

This sequence joins TRBV20-1 and TRBJ2-5; D is unresolved. This CDR3 region has 11 residues. V lost 6 bases to trimming and J lost 1 base, with 6 bases between them. CDR1 and CDR2 (germline): DFQATT, SNEGSKA (reference sequence). The CDR3 reads CSANFQETQYF. The DNA for the CDR3 is TGCAGTGCGAACTTCCAAGAGACCCAGTACTTC.

The CDR3 sequence is CATSRPTRDRAVQPQHF. The CDR3 DNA reads as TGTGCCACCAGCAGACCAACCCGGGACAGGGCGGTTCAGCCCCAGCATTTT. The genes are TRBV15 and TRBJ1-5, with 9 bases that match TRBD1. The CDR3 runs to 17 residues. From germline, CDR1 is LNHNV and CDR2 YYDKDF (reference sequence). V shed 2 bases and J 6 bases; nucleotides not matched to a gene: 11.

In DNA form, the CDR3 reads TGTGCCAGCAGCCCCGTCTCGGGGTCTGGGGCCAACGTCCTGACTTTC. Protein: CASSPVSGSGANVLTF. This chain joins TRBV13 and TRBJ2-6, with D perhaps matching TRBD2 (5 bases). V shed 5 bases and J shed 1 base, with 12 bases lying between them. The CDR3 covers 16 residues. Looked up from germline, CDR1 is PRHDT and CDR2 is FYEKMQ (reference sequence).

The chain employs TRBV5-1 and TRBJ2-1, with TRBD2 matching 7 bases. The CDR3 has 15 amino acids. After removal of 4 bases from V and 8 bases from J, the junction contained 12 bases not matched to a gene. Germline V lookup: CDR1 SGHRS, CDR2 YFSETQ. For the CDR3, the DNA is TGCGCCAGCAGCCCAGGACTAGTCCTAATGGATGAGCAGTTCTTC. Amino acids: CASSPGLVLMDEQFF.

V is TRBV7-2 and J is TRBJ1-2; 8 nucleotides agree with TRBD1. In germline, CDR1 is SGHTA, CDR2 FQGNSA. The CDR3 spans 16 residues. The V and J ends lost 7 bases and 10 bases, in that order; junction bases with no gene match: 20. CDR3 in DNA: TGTGCCAGCAACCAACCGGGACAGGTCTCGGGGGATGACTACACCTTC. It yields the protein CASNQPGQVSGDDYTF.

The V and J genes are TRBV29-1 and TRBJ2-3; 10 positions match TRBD1. Trimming at V came to 7 bases and at J to 2 bases, leaving 3 bases not matched to a gene. The CDR3 totals 13 residues. Per the germline V gene, CDR1 is SQVTM and CDR2 is ANQGSEA. As DNA, the CDR3 is TGCAGCGGGACAGGGGGGGACACAGATACGCAGTATTTT. Translation gives CSGTGGDTDTQYF.

The chain carries TRBV5-6 and TRBJ2-2; D perhaps matches TRBD2 (6 bases). The CDR3 has 15 amino acids. With 4 bases removed from V and 4 bases from J, the gap between germline ends came to 14 bases. Germline CDR1 and CDR2: SGHDT and YYEEEE. The chain's CDR3 is CASSPGEWSTGELFF. The CDR3 DNA sequence: TGTGCCAGCAGCCCGGGAGAATGGAGCACCGGGGAGCTGTTTTTT.

The gene calls are TRBV6-5 and TRBJ2-1; 10 nucleotides align to TRBD1. CDR1 is MNHEY, CDR2 SVGAGI, per germline. This CDR3 has 13 residues. With V trimmed by 6 bases and J by 10 bases, 6 bases remained unmatched. CDR3 region: CASRRQGASEQFF. The DNA of the CDR3 is TGTGCCAGCAGACGACAGGGGGCAAGCGAGCAGTTCTTC.

The V gene is TRBV29-1, the J gene TRBJ2-5; 10 nucleotides agree with TRBD2. The CDR3 length is 16 residues. CDR1 and CDR2 (germline): SQVTM, ANQGSEA. With 2 bases clipped from V and 5 bases from J, the junction kept 11 bases outside the gene matches. The CDR3 loop reads CSVEFASGRERETQYF. CDR3 nucleotide sequence: TGCAGCGTTGAATTTGCTAGCGGGAGAGAACGGGAGACCCAGTACTTC.

DNA of the CDR3: TGTGCCAGTACGGCTGGCGGCCCATTCTCTGGGGCCAACGTCCTGACTTTC. Its translation: CASTAGGPFSGANVLTF. The V call is TRBV9, the J call TRBJ2-6; no definite D call. Germline V lookup: CDR1 SGDLS, CDR2 YYNGEE. CDR3 length: 17 residues. Trimming left V 8 bases short and J 0 bases short, with 18 bases between.

This clone turned up a few times. CDR3 loop: CASSLPGDTQYF. The CDR3, as DNA: TGCGCCAGCAGCTTGCCGGGAGATACGCAGTATTTT. The V call is TRBV5-1, the J call TRBJ2-3; no reliable D call. V dropped 1 base and J dropped 5 bases, with 5 bases sitting between them. The germline gives CDR1 SGHRS, CDR2 YFSETQ. This CDR3 is built from 12 residues.

Written as DNA, the CDR3 is TGTGCCACCACGGATTTTGGGGACCAAGAGACCCAGTACTTC. Protein sequence: CATTDFGDQETQYF. The chain joins TRBV2 to TRBJ2-5; D is uncertain. Germline assignment: CDR1 SNHLY and CDR2 FYNNEI. The CDR3 is 14 residues long. The V gene lost 10 bases and the J gene lost 0 bases, with 15 bases spanning the gap.

The rearrangement joins TRBV4-2 to TRBJ1-1, with 7 bases matching TRBD1. The germline V gene encodes CDR1 LGHNA and CDR2 YNFKEQ. J gave up 4 bases and V 4 bases, and 6 bases lay outside the gene matches. The CDR3 consists of 14 residues. The CDR3 bases are TGTGCCAGCAGCCGCACACGGGACAGCACTGAAGCTTTCTTT. It specifies CASSRTRDSTEAFF.

V is TRBV9 and J is TRBJ2-7; TRBD1 matches at 7 bases. Germline V gives CDR1 SGDLS, CDR2 YYNGEE. The CDR3 totals 16 residues. V dropped 3 bases and J dropped 5; count of bases not matched to a gene: 14. The CDR3 DNA reads as TGTGCCAGCAGCGCTTCCCGGGACAGCCGTTTCCACGAGCAGTACTTC. Protein sequence: CASSASRDSRFHEQYF.

This clone was picked up one time. This rearrangement joins TRBV14 to TRBJ2-3, with TRBD1 matching 8 bases. The germline CDR1 and CDR2 sequences are SGHDN and FVKESK. V lost 3 bases to trimming and J lost 0 bases; unmatched junction nucleotides: 8. CDR3 size: 17 residues. The CDR3 is CASSQRTGGRSTDTQYF. The CDR3 DNA is TGTGCCAGCAGCCAGCGCACAGGGGGGAGGAGCACAGATACGCAGTATTTT.

This chain links TRBV29-1 with TRBJ2-2; 7 bases align to TRBD1. This CDR3 region has 14 residues. Germline V gene lookup returns CDR1 SQVTM and CDR2 ANQGSEA. V was pared by 7 bases and J by 4 bases, with 9 bases of the junction left unmatched. The CDR3 region is CSAFMTGITGELFF. As DNA, the CDR3 is TGCAGCGCTTTCATGACAGGGATCACCGGGGAGCTGTTTTTT.

CDR3 DNA sequence: TGTGCCAGCAGCTTAGTGCTCAGGACAACTAATGAAAAACTGTTTTTT. Translation gives CASSLVLRTTNEKLFF. The V call is TRBV7-9, the J call TRBJ1-4; no clear D gene. From germline, CDR1 is SEHNR and CDR2 FQNEAQ (reference sequence). The V gene lost 1 base and the J gene lost 0 bases, with 9 bases spanning the gap. This CDR3 region has 16 residues.

The sample holds one count of this clone. The J gene is TRBJ1-1, the V gene TRBV28, with 9 positions matching TRBD1. This CDR3 region has 16 residues. The V gene end was trimmed by 11 bases and the J gene end by 0 bases; junction bases not matched to a gene: 13. Germline V lookup: CDR1 MDHEN, CDR2 SYDVKM. The CDR3 DNA follows: TGTGCCGGCCAGACTCCGGGACAGGGTTTGAACACTGAAGCTTTCTTT. This encodes CAGQTPGQGLNTEAFF.

V and J are TRBV5-6 and TRBJ2-1, with D maybe TRBD1 (6 bases). CDR3 size: 18 residues. V lost 1 base, J lost 6 bases, and 23 bases lay in between. Germline CDR1 is SGHDT and CDR2 is YYEEEE. CDR3 DNA: TGTGCCAGCAGCTTGCTTGTTGGTAGGGCAGGGGTACGCAATGAGCAGTTCTTC. Translating gives CASSLLVGRAGVRNEQFF.

This rearrangement joins TRBV4-2 to TRBJ2-7; 7 nucleotides line up with TRBD2. J gave up 6 bases and V 1 base, and 9 bases lay outside the gene matches. Germline-derived CDR1 and CDR2 are LGHNA and YNFKEQ. The CDR3 loop spans 15 amino acids. CDR3 protein: CASSQGLAGEFEQYF. CDR3 DNA: TGTGCCAGCAGCCAAGGGTTGGCGGGAGAGTTCGAGCAGTACTTC.

The rearrangement joins TRBV5-1 to TRBJ2-1, with D tentatively TRBD1 (5 bases). The CDR3 spans 19 residues. Looked up from germline, CDR1 is SGHRS and CDR2 is YFSETQ. The V gene lost 1 base and the J gene lost 3 bases, with 23 bases spanning the gap. The CDR3 loop reads CASSLLDSLPFKVYNEQFF. The CDR3 DNA follows: TGCGCCAGCAGCTTGCTCGACAGCCTACCCTTTAAAGTCTACAATGAGCAGTTCTTC.

The genes are TRBV5-8 and TRBJ2-7; the match to TRBD2 covers 12 bases. Trimming removed 3 bases from V and 7 bases from J; junction bases left unmatched: 11. Germline lookup yields CDR1 SGHTS and CDR2 YDEGEE. This CDR3 spans 16 amino acids. CDR3 nucleotides: TGTGCCAGCAGCTCTCTCCGACTAGCGGGAGTTCAAGAGCAGTACTTC. Its protein product is CASSSLRLAGVQEQYF.

J is TRBJ2-3 and V is TRBV9, with TRBD1 matching 7 bases. V dropped 0 bases and J dropped 2; count of bases not matched to a gene: 3. This CDR3 has 15 residues. Germline V lookup: CDR1 SGDLS, CDR2 YYNGEE. The CDR3 is CASSVVGQPTDTQYF. CDR3 nucleotide sequence: TGTGCCAGCAGCGTAGTGGGACAGCCCACAGATACGCAGTATTTT.

This clone was found once. Other DNA sequences in this specimen translate into the identical CDR3. Written as DNA, the CDR3 is TGCGCCAGCAGCCCCCCGTTAGCGGGAGGCCCAGATACGCAGTATTTT. Its translation is CASSPPLAGGPDTQYF. This chain links TRBV5-1 with TRBJ2-3; TRBD2 matches at 10 bases. The CDR3 covers 16 residues. Germline V gene data show CDR1 as SGHRS and CDR2 as YFSETQ. Losses at the gene ends were 4 bases for V and 4 bases for J; bases not matched to a gene: 9.

The V call is TRBV18, the J call TRBJ2-4; D is unresolved. The V gene's germline CDR1 is KGHSH and CDR2 LQKENI. Between the trimmed V and J ends, which lost 5 bases and 1 base, there was a span of 12 bases. The length of the CDR3 is 15 residues. The CDR3 bases are TGTGCCAGCTCATCCGATTCTCCGGCCAAAAACATTCAGTACTTC. It yields the protein CASSSDSPAKNIQYF.

The V call is TRBV5-1, the J call TRBJ2-3; D gene uncertain. V lost 6 bases to trimming and J lost 2 bases, with 13 bases between them. The CDR3 has 14 amino acids. CDR1 is SGHRS, CDR2 YFSETQ, per germline. CDR3 in DNA: TGCGCCAGCACGCCGGGCCAAGACACAGATACGCAGTATTTT. This codes for CASTPGQDTDTQYF.